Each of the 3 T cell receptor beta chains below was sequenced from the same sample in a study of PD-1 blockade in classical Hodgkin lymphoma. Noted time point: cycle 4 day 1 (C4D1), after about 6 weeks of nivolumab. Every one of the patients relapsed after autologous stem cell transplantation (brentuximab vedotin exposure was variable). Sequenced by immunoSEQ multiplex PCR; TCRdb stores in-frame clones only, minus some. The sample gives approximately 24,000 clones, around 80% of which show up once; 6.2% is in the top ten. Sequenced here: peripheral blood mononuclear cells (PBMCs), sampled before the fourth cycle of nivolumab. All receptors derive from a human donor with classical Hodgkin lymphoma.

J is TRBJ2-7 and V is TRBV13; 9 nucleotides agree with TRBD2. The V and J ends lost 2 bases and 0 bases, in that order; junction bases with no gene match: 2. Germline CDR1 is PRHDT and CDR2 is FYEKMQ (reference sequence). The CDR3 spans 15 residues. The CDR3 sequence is CASSLLAGVSYEQYF. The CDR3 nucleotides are TGTGCCAGCAGCTTATTAGCGGGGGTCTCCTACGAGCAGTACTTC. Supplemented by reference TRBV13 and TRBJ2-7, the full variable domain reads AAGVIQSPRHLIKEKRETATLKCYPIPRHDTVYWYQQGPGQDPQFLISFYEKMQSDKGSIPDRFSAQQFSDYHSELNMSSLELGDSALYFCASSLLAGVSYEQYFGPGTRLTVT.

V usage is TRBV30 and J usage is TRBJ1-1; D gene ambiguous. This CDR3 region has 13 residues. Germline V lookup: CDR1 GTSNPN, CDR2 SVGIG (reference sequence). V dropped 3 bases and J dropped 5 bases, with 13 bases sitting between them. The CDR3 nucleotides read TGTGCCTGGAGGAAAGGGAGAGGGACTGAAGCTTTCTTT. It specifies CAWRKGRGTEAFF.

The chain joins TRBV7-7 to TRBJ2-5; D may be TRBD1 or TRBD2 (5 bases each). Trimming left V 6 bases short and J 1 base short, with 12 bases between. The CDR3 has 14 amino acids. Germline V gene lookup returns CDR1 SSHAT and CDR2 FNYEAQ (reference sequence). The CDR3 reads CASRAGAAQETQYF. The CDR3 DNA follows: TGTGCCAGCAGGGCCGGGGCAGCCCAAGAGACCCAGTACTTC.